This note documents a single TCR beta chain sequence. Its antigen is still unknown. No qualities accompany the bases; no much larger clone lies one base away. Sample time point, as interpreted from the label and publication: baseline before first vaccination. This sample's treatment or condition label indicates: meningococcal conjugate vaccine given as trial control. Samples from vaccinated people were obtained from the UK trials COV001 and COV002, which included a single-blind randomized controlled phase 2/3 trial of AZD1222 (ChAdOx1 nCoV-19) in healthy adults. For TCRbeta chain sequencing, PBMC samples were collected from trial participants at day 0 and at day 28 after the second dose. The data stem from a study of T cell responses to AZD1222 COVID-19 vaccine (dated by TCRdb to the early 2020s). Study-level background: TCR sequencing was performed for roughly 250 trial participants, of whom some 200 were given two doses of AZD1222 and 26 were given two doses of MenACWY control vaccine. Trial participants were enrolled by age into 18-55, 56-69 and 70-plus year subgroups, with 148, 28 and 57 TCR-sequenced participants respectively. Findings and caveats that apply to the study as a whole: Because no samples from the day 14 peak response were available, repertoires could be characterized only after the peak T cell response. After two AZD1222 doses, both the breadth and the depth of spike-specific TCRs were significantly higher than at day 0 and than in MenACWY recipients. Vaccine-associated CD4 TCRs spanned the whole spike protein, with dominant responses in regions 160-218 and 743-854. Participants were mostly white British, with more females than males. The authors suggested clonal diversity may have been underestimated. Conclusions about previously exposed vaccinees are limited, since just 6 or 7 AZD1222 recipients were seropositive for SARS-CoV-2 at baseline. Reportedly, almost half of the unique spike-specific TCRs recognized epitopes lying outside the regions that are mutated in the B.1.351 and B.1.1.7 variants. The 56-69-year group was small, and its depth increase did not reach significance, likely because of low power.

The CDR3 regions of human TCRbeta chains were analyzed by immunosequencing. Regarding the original processing steps: Repertoire TCRs were checked for matches against a reference library of SARS-CoV-2-specific TCRs that had been generated using the MIRA antigen-specificity platform. Breadth was defined as the fraction of unique TCRs that were SARS-CoV-2-associated. Depth was defined as the fraction of total T cells that were SARS-CoV-2-associated. Using the MIRA data, every spike-specific TCR was mapped to the spike region that the TCR reacted to and assigned to either a CD4 or a CD8 class. Log10-transformed breadth and depth values were compared by one-way ANOVA with Sidak's multiple comparisons tests. TCRdb limited this immuneACCESS table to in-frame rearrangements with V and J called. A share of clones is missing; checked studies link under half to unresolved V genes, and the rest is unexplained. From that table come the V and J calls and clone size; the DNA was used to work out D and trimming. For this sample there are 150,000 or so clones; about 93% appear just once. The ten largest clonotypes hold approximately 3% of the sample.

Reading the germline V gene gives CDR1 SGHRS and CDR2 YFSETQ. The CDR3 sequence holds 14 residues, the cysteine and phenylalanine included. Of the read, only the CDR3 DNA is kept; its 42 bases are in frame from base 1. The trim is 1 base for V and 7 bases for J, with a gap of 14 bases between the germline ends. This clonotype was sampled from an adult in good health. Sequencing was performed on peripheral blood, taken on day 0 of MenACWY control vaccination. Recombination joined TRBV5-1 with TRBJ2-5; the D gene assignment is ambiguous. The CDR3 in this case is CASSLLGESGTQYF. The DNA sequence is TGCGCCAGCAGCTTGCTGGGTGAATCGGGGACCCAGTACTTC.